This TCR beta chain originates from a study of T cells in Graves' hyperthyroidism and ophthalmopathy. Exclusion criteria comprised uncontrolled infection, other autoimmune disease, pregnancy or lactation. This clonotype was observed many times. Antigen: not known. Study conclusions and caveats: Ophthalmopathy was separated from stable hyperthyroidism by a 13 V-J model.

Regions amplified from RNA transcripts were the TCR beta CDR3 regions. HTBI primers were the set used in a first-round RT-PCR of the TCR CDR3. MiXCR, applied by TCRdb to the multiplex PCR reads, yields one record per CDR3 protein. The sample gives around 430,000 distinct CDR3 sequences, 15% of which show up once; less than 35% is in the top ten. Germline V lookup: CDR1 SGHKS, CDR2 YYEKEE (reference sequence). V gave up 0 bases and J gave up 7 bases, with 7 bases separating them. This CDR3 is 12 amino acids long. The rearrangement uses TRBV5-5 and TRBJ1-1; no clear D gene. Sequenced sample: blood. The receptor's source is a woman aged 30 to 39 with Graves' hyperthyroidism. CDR3 nucleotides: TGTGCCAGCAGCTTGGTAGGGAATGAAGCTTTCTTT. Protein product: CASSLVGNEAFF.